One sample yielded the 5 T cell receptor beta chains listed below, sequenced in a study of cytomegalovirus exposure and HLA in healthy donors. The table came from immunoSEQ multiplex PCR; TCRdb's copy has only in-frame clones and leaves some out. The table shows approximately 140,000 clones, with around 85% occurring only once. The sample taken for sequencing was PBMCs. The receptor set was obtained from a man aged 18-30 years in good health and CMV-seronegative.

The chain recombines TRBV15 with TRBJ1-2, with TRBD1 matching 10 bases. The V and J ends lost 2 bases and 5 bases, in that order; junction bases with no gene match: 5. Germline CDR1 LNHNV, CDR2 YYDKDF (reference sequence). The CDR3 sequence is 15 residues long. Here the CDR3 reads CATSRPGQGVYGYTF. The CDR3 nucleotides are TGTGCCACCAGCAGACCAGGACAGGGGGTTTATGGCTACACCTTC.

The chain combines TRBV7-2 with TRBJ2-6, with D possibly matching TRBD1 (6 bases). CDR1 is SGHTA and CDR2 is FQGNSA in the germline V gene. This CDR3 spans 17 amino acids. V was pared by 5 bases and J by 2 bases, with 16 bases between. CDR3: CASSRPTGLTGANVLTF. In DNA, the CDR3 is TGTGCCAGCAGCCGGCCTACAGGGCTTACTGGGGCCAACGTCCTGACTTTC.

The chain is built from TRBV7-6 and TRBJ2-7; TRBD2 aligns across 8 bases. CDR1 is SGHVS, CDR2 FNYEAQ, per germline. The CDR3 consists of 14 residues. The ends lost 1 base at V and 7 bases at J; junction bases unmatched: 6. CDR3 sequence reads: CASSLGAGAREQYF. CDR3 DNA sequence: TGTGCCAGCAGCTTAGGAGCGGGGGCGCGGGAGCAGTACTTC.

The chain carries TRBV6-6 and TRBJ2-3; 11 positions agree with TRBD2. Trimming cost V 7 bases and J 2 bases; bases outside gene matches: 5. Germline lookup yields CDR1 MNHNY and CDR2 SVGAGI (reference sequence). The CDR3 is 15 amino acids. The CDR3: CASTASGRTTDTQYF. The CDR3 nucleotides read TGTGCCAGCACTGCTAGCGGGAGGACCACAGATACGCAGTATTTT.

This clone appeared a single time. The chain carries TRBV2 and TRBJ2-5, with TRBD2 matching 8 bases. Germline lookup yields CDR1 SNHLY and CDR2 FYNNEI. V lost 4 bases to trimming and J lost 1 base; unmatched junction nucleotides: 5. This CDR3 contains 15 residues. CDR3 coding DNA: TGTGCCAGCAGTGGGATAGCGGGATCCCAAGAGACCCAGTACTTC. It specifies CASSGIAGSQETQYF. Combining the CDR3 with reference TRBV2 and TRBJ2-5 gives the whole variable domain EPEVTQTPSHQVTQMGQEVILRCVPISNHLYFYWYRQILGQKVEFLVSFYNNEISEKSEIFDDQFSVERPDGSNFTLKIRSTKLEDSAMYFCASSGIAGSQETQYFGPGTRLLVL.